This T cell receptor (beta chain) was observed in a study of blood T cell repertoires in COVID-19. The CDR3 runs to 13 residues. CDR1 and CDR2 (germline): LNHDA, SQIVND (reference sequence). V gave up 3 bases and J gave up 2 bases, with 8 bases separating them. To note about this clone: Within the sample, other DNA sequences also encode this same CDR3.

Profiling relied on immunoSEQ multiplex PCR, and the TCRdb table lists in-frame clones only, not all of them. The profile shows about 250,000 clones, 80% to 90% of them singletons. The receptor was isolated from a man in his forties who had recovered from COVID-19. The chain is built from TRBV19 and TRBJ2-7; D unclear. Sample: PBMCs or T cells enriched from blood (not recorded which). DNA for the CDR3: TGTGCCAGTAGTATCGGCAGGACCTACGAGCAGTACTTC. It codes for CASSIGRTYEQYF.